A single sample is the source of the 14 T cell receptor beta chains below, sequenced in a study of blood T cells in healthy people across ages. Then a second PCR, running roughly 7 to 11 cycles, was carried out with a sample-barcoded 5' primer and a J-beta primer mix. In TCRdb, the 5' RACE reads were re-called with MiXCR into one record per CDR3 protein. The sample lists 1,300,000 or so distinct CDR3 sequences, 55% to 75% occurring once. Sequencing was done on a sample of blood. The receptors were gathered from a man between 18 and 29 years old in good health.

The CDR3 DNA reads TGTGCCAGCAGCTTTGGGGACAGCCACTACGAGCAGTACTTC. This translates into CASSFGDSHYEQYF. The rearrangement joins TRBV7-9 to TRBJ2-5; 7 positions match TRBD1. The J call may be faulty, since TRBJ2-7 better matches the DNA end. Looked up from germline, CDR1 is SEHNR and CDR2 is FQNEAQ (reference sequence). This CDR3 spans 14 amino acids.

The sample holds a few counts of this clonotype. The rearrangement links TRBV6-2 or TRBV6-3 to TRBJ2-1, with D tentatively TRBD1 or TRBD2 (6 bases each). Germline assignment: CDR1 MNHEY and CDR2 SVGEGT. The CDR3 is made up of 16 amino acids. V shed 10 bases and J shed 2 bases, with 21 bases lying between them. The CDR3 is CATAILLGGPYNEQFF. CDR3 in DNA: TGTGCCACAGCAATTTTATTGGGGGGCCCCTACAATGAGCAGTTCTTC.

The count of this clonotype is one. The chain employs TRBV4-1 and TRBJ2-3, with 9 bases lining up with TRBD2. Per germline, CDR1 MGHRA and CDR2 YSYEKL. This CDR3 has 17 amino acids. The junction had 9 bases not matched to a gene; V was cut back by 1 base and J by 4 bases. The CDR3 sequence: CASSQASAGGGSDTQYF. The CDR3 coding sequence is TGCGCCAGCAGCCAAGCCAGCGCGGGAGGGGGCTCAGATACGCAGTATTTT.

This chain joins TRBV5-1 and TRBJ1-1; weak D call: TRBD1 (6 bases). Deletions cut 4 bases from V and 2 bases from J, with 15 bases between. The V gene's germline CDR1 is SGHRS and CDR2 YFSETQ. The CDR3 contains 15 residues. CDR3 nucleotide sequence: TGCGCCAGCAGCACCTCCAGGGGAGGTAACACTGAAGCTTTCTTT. Protein sequence: CASSTSRGGNTEAFF. The whole variable domain, filled in from reference TRBV5-1 and TRBJ1-1, reads KAGVTQTPRYLIKTRGQQVTLSCSPISGHRSVSWYQQTPGQGLQFLFEYFSETQRNKGNFPGRFSGRQFSNSRSEMNVSTLELGDSALYLCASSTSRGGNTEAFFGQGTRLTVV.

This clonotype was counted only a few times. This chain connects TRBV7-9 to TRBJ1-1, with TRBD1 matching 9 bases. From germline, CDR1 is SEHNR and CDR2 FQNEAQ (reference sequence). This CDR3 has 13 amino acids. Unmatched junction bases numbered 1, after V lost 7 bases and J lost 1 base. This CDR3 reads CASNRGRNTEAFF. DNA of the CDR3: TGTGCCAGCAACAGGGGGCGGAACACTGAAGCTTTCTTT. The full variable domain, completed using reference TRBV7-9 and TRBJ1-1, is DTGVSQNPRHKITKRGQNVTFRCDPISEHNRLYWYRQTLGQGPEFLTYFQNEAQLEKSRLLSDRFSAERPKGSFSTLEIQRTEQGDSAMYLCASNRGRNTEAFFGQGTRLTVV.

This chain links TRBV2 with TRBJ2-5; 7 nucleotides align to TRBD1. The end of the DNA is better explained by TRBJ2-7, so the J call may be wrong. From germline, CDR1 is SNHLY and CDR2 FYNNEI. This CDR3 has 13 residues. CDR3 amino acids: CASRRGQFDEQYF. In DNA, the CDR3 is TGTGCCAGCAGACGGGGACAGTTCGACGAGCAGTACTTC.

This clonotype has only one observation. J is TRBJ2-1 and V is TRBV24-1; D call uncertain. The germline V gene encodes CDR1 KGHDR and CDR2 SFDVKD. The CDR3 sequence is 13 residues long. The V end lost 1 base, the J end lost 6 bases, and 6 bases lay between the germline ends. The CDR3 sequence: CATSDFPPNEQFF. CDR3 coding DNA: TGTGCCACCAGTGATTTCCCCCCCAATGAGCAGTTCTTC.

The chain employs TRBV11-2 and TRBJ1-1, with D maybe TRBD1 (6 bases). The ends were cut back, 1 base at V and 3 bases at J, with 12 bases in the middle. The length of the CDR3 is 15 residues. In germline, CDR1 is SGHAT, CDR2 FQNNGV. The CDR3 sequence: CASSLARGAYTEAFF. In DNA form, the CDR3 reads TGTGCCAGCAGCTTAGCACGGGGGGCCTACACTGAAGCTTTCTTT.

This clonotype turned up a few times. The chain links TRBV25-1 to TRBJ1-2, with a tentative D call TRBD1 (6 bases). Germline CDR1 reads MGHDK; CDR2 reads SYGVNS. This CDR3 has 14 residues. V lost 6 bases to trimming and J lost 4 bases, with 15 bases between them. The CDR3 DNA follows: TGTGCCAGCAGCGCGAAGACAGGCTTCTATGGCTACACCTTC. Its protein product is CASSAKTGFYGYTF.

The genes are TRBV20-1 and TRBJ2-7; D gene unclear. The germline V gene has CDR1 DFQATT and CDR2 SNEGSKA (reference sequence). This CDR3 is 15 amino acids long. V lost 0 bases, J lost 0 bases, and 12 bases lay in between. CDR3 DNA sequence: TGCAGTGCTAGAGATCTTAAGGCTATCTCCTACGAGCAGTACTTC. It encodes CSARDLKAISYEQYF.

This clonotype occurred a few times. This chain connects TRBV3-1 to TRBJ2-7; 9 bases match TRBD1. This CDR3 contains 17 residues. Trimming took 0 bases from V and 3 from J; bases not matched to a gene: 9. Per the germline V gene, CDR1 is LGHDT and CDR2 is YNNKEL (reference sequence). The CDR3 DNA follows: TGTGCCAGCAGCCAAGAGTTACCGGGACAGGGAAACTACGAGCAGTACTTC. Protein sequence: CASSQELPGQGNYEQYF.

This clonotype was picked up many times. The chain carries TRBV5-1 and TRBJ2-1; 8 nucleotides agree with TRBD2. This CDR3 is 14 amino acids long. Germline trimming cut 3 bases from V and 5 bases from J; bases unmatched to any gene: 4. Looked up from germline, CDR1 is SGHRS and CDR2 is YFSETQ. The CDR3 reads CASSSGLGNNEQFF. In DNA, the CDR3 is TGCGCCAGCAGCTCGGGACTAGGGAACAATGAGCAGTTCTTC.

This clonotype was seen only a few times. The germline gene is not matched at one end of the junction; a read error may be the cause. The chain recombines TRBV5-1 with TRBJ1-2; D remains unclear. CDR1 is SGHRS, CDR2 YFSETQ, per germline. The CDR3 runs to 13 residues. The CDR3 region has the DNA TGCGCCAGCACCTTGGCAGCTAACTATGGCTACACCTTC. Translated: CASTLAANYGYTF.

The chain is built from TRBV30 and TRBJ1-2, with a possible D match to TRBD1 (6 bases). Germline V gene lookup returns CDR1 GTSNPN and CDR2 SVGIG (reference sequence). Deletions cut 3 bases from V and 2 bases from J, with 7 bases between. This CDR3 contains 12 residues. The CDR3 DNA reads as TGTGCCTGGAGCGACAGGAACTATGGCTACACCTTC. Protein sequence: CAWSDRNYGYTF.